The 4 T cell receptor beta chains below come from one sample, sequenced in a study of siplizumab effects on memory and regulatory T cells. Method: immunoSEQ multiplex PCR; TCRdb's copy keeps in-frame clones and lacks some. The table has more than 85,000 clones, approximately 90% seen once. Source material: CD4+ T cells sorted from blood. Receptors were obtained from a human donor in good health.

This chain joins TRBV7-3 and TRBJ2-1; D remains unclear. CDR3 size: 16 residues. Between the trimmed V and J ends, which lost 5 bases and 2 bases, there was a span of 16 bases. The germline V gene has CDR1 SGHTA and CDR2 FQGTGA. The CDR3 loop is CASSIGGVGTYNEQFF. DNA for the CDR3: TGTGCCAGCAGCATAGGTGGAGTGGGAACCTACAATGAGCAGTTCTTC.

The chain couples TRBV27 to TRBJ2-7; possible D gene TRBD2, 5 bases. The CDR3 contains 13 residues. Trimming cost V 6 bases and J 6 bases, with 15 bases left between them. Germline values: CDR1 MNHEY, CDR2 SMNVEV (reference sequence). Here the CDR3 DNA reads TGTGCCAGCAGGACTTACGTGGGGAGCGAGCAGTACTTC. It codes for CASRTYVGSEQYF.

The CDR3 protein is CSVQGSGEQYF. As DNA, the CDR3 is TGCAGCGTGCAAGGGTCAGGGGAGCAGTACTTC. The V gene is TRBV29-1, the J gene TRBJ2-7, with a possible D match to TRBD1 (5 bases). The CDR3 covers 11 residues. Germline CDR1 and CDR2: SQVTM and ANQGSEA. V was pared by 6 bases and J by 7 bases, with 13 bases between.

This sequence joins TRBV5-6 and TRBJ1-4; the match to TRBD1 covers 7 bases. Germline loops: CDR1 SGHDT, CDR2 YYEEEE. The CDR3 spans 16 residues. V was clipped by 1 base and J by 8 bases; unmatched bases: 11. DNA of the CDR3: TGTGCCAGCAGCTTGATGACAGGGTCGAATTCGGAAAAACTGTTTTTT. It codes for CASSLMTGSNSEKLFF.